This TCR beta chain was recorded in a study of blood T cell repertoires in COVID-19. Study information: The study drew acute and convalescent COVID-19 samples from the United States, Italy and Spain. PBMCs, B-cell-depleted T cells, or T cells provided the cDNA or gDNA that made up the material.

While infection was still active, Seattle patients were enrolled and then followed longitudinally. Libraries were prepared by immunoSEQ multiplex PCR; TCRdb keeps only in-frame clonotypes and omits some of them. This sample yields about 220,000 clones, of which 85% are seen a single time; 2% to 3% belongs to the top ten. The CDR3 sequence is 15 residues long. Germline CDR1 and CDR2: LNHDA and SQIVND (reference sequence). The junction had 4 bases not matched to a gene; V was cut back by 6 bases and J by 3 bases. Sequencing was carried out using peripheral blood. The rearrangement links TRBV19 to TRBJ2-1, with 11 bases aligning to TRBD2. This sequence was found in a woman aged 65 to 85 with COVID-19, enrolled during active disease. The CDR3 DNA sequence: TGTGCCAGTAGCACAACTAGCGGGGGCTACAATGAGCAGTTCTTC. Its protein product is CASSTTSGGYNEQFF.